Below are 27 T cell receptor beta chains sequenced from a single sample in a study of blood T cell repertoires in COVID-19. TCRdb's copy holds only in-frame clones and misses some; the assay was immunoSEQ multiplex PCR. The profile shows about 84,000 clones, 70% to 90% of them singletons. Sequencing was done on a sample of peripheral blood. Receptors originate from a woman aged 80 or over with acute or convalescent COVID-19.

The rearrangement uses TRBV6-1 and TRBJ1-5; weak D call: TRBD1 (5 bases). The CDR3 consists of 17 residues. CDR1 is MNHNS, CDR2 SASEGT, per germline. Trimming stripped 0 bases from V and 1 base from J, with 13 bases between. The CDR3 here is CASSEASGRVSNQPQHF. In nucleotides, the CDR3 is TGTGCCAGCAGTGAAGCTTCCGGCAGGGTGAGCAATCAGCCCCAGCATTTT.

V usage is TRBV27 and J usage is TRBJ2-2, with D perhaps matching TRBD2 (6 bases). Germline-derived CDR1 and CDR2 are MNHEY and SMNVEV (reference sequence). The CDR3 has 13 residues. V was cut by 7 bases and J by 3 bases, with 9 bases left in between. CDR3 nucleotide sequence: TGTGCCAGCAAGCAGCGGGACACCGGGGAGCTGTTTTTT. This gives the protein CASKQRDTGELFF.

The V gene is TRBV7-9, the J gene TRBJ2-2, with D possibly being TRBD2 (5 bases). Trimming took 2 bases from V and 6 from J, leaving 10 bases between them. The CDR3 spans 14 residues. Germline lookup yields CDR1 SEHNR and CDR2 FQNEAQ (reference sequence). The CDR3 loop is CASSLRTVAGELFF. The CDR3 nucleotides read TGTGCCAGCAGCTTACGGACTGTCGCCGGGGAGCTGTTTTTT.

The chain links TRBV29-1 to TRBJ2-7; 11 bases map to TRBD1. Germline lookup yields CDR1 SQVTM and CDR2 ANQGSEA. V shed 6 bases, J shed 2 bases, and the junction held 3 bases outside the gene matches. The CDR3 is 13 amino acids. The DNA of the CDR3 is TGCAGCGTCTCGGGACAGGGGGCCTACGAGCAGTACTTC. It specifies CSVSGQGAYEQYF.

The rearrangement uses TRBV30 and TRBJ1-1; TRBD1 aligns across 12 bases. CDR1 and CDR2 from the germline V gene are GTSNPN and SVGIG (reference sequence). CDR3 length: 19 amino acids. J was trimmed by 1 base and V by 2 bases; bases with no gene match: 14. CDR3 in DNA: TGTGCCTGGAGTCTCAGCTGGGGTCCGGGACAGGGGGCGAACACTGAAGCTTTCTTT. It encodes CAWSLSWGPGQGANTEAFF.

The chain is built from TRBV2 and TRBJ1-2; 8 positions agree with TRBD1. J was trimmed by 5 bases and V by 11 bases; bases with no gene match: 10. There are 13 residues in the CDR3. Looked up from germline, CDR1 is SNHLY and CDR2 is FYNNEI. CDR3 loop: CAGGGQGGYGYTF. The CDR3 nucleotides read TGTGCCGGTGGAGGACAGGGAGGATATGGCTACACCTTC.

CDR3: CASSLGGLAGDPETQYF. CDR3 sequence (DNA): TGTGCCAGCAGCTTAGGTGGGCTAGCGGGGGACCCGGAGACCCAGTACTTC. The rearrangement uses TRBV7-9 and TRBJ2-5, with 10 nucleotides matching TRBD2. This CDR3 is 17 amino acids long. Unmatched junction bases numbered 10, after V lost 1 base and J lost 5 bases. Germline CDR1 is SEHNR and CDR2 is FQNEAQ (reference sequence).

The chain uses TRBV13 and TRBJ1-5, with D possibly matching TRBD1 (6 bases). CDR3 length: 16 amino acids. Germline CDR1 and CDR2: PRHDT and FYEKMQ (reference sequence). V was trimmed by 2 bases and J by 0 bases, leaving 11 bases between them. The chain's CDR3 is CASSLRGQSSNQPQHF. DNA for the CDR3: TGTGCCAGCAGCTTACGTGGACAGTCTAGCAATCAGCCCCAGCATTTT.

This chain connects TRBV21-1 to TRBJ1-1; the table's D call of TRBD1 was not tested on the DNA. TRBV21-1 is a pseudogene locus. This CDR3 is 17 amino acids long. The CDR3 sequence is CASSKGRGQGMVTEAFF. The DNA of the CDR3 is TGTGCCAGCAGCAAAGGGAGGGGGCAGGGAATGGTTACTGAAGCTTTCTTT.

This clone came up once. The chain employs TRBV3-1 (or the pseudogene TRBV3-2) and TRBJ1-6; TRBD1 matches 7 bases. Germline V gene sequence: CDR1 LGHDT, CDR2 YNNKEL (reference sequence). Trimming at V came to 1 base and at J to 6 bases, leaving 3 bases not matched to a gene. This CDR3 comprises 15 residues. The CDR3 here is CASSQGTGRNSPLHF. The CDR3 nucleotides are TGTGCCAGCAGCCAAGGGACAGGTCGTAATTCACCCCTCCACTTT.

The chain combines TRBV7-9 with TRBJ1-2; D unclear. Germline V gene lookup returns CDR1 SEHNR and CDR2 FQNEAQ (reference sequence). Trimming pared 1 base from V and 6 bases from J, leaving 9 bases between. This CDR3 is built from 13 residues. The chain's CDR3 is CASSLVSGHGYTF. In DNA form, the CDR3 reads TGTGCCAGCAGCTTAGTGTCGGGTCATGGCTACACCTTC.

The CDR3 DNA reads as TGTGCCAGTAGTAACTCTTTCTACGAGCAGTACTTC. It translates to CASSNSFYEQYF. The V and J genes are TRBV19 and TRBJ2-7; no definite D call. This CDR3 contains 12 residues. The ends were cut back, 4 bases at V and 3 bases at J, with 7 bases in the middle. Germline CDR1 reads LNHDA; CDR2 reads SQIVND (reference sequence).

The CDR3 nucleotides read TGTGCCAGCAGCCGCGGTAGGGGGAACACCGGGGAGCTGTTTTTT. It yields the protein CASSRGRGNTGELFF. V is TRBV3-1 (or the pseudogene TRBV3-2) and J is TRBJ2-2; a possible D gene is TRBD1 (5 bases). The V gene lost 4 bases and the J gene lost 1 base, with 10 bases spanning the gap. This CDR3 has 15 amino acids. Per the germline V gene, CDR1 is LGHDT and CDR2 is YNNKEL (reference sequence).

CDR3 coding DNA: TGCAGCGCCGCAGAAACAGGGGCTGGCGAGCAGTACTTC. It is translated as CSAAETGAGEQYF. The chain carries TRBV29-1 and TRBJ2-7; 7 bases fit TRBD1. Germline CDR1 SQVTM, CDR2 ANQGSEA. Trimming took 7 bases from V and 6 from J; bases not matched to a gene: 12. The CDR3 is 13 amino acids.

V and J are TRBV4-3 and TRBJ1-2; no clear D gene. Germline assignment: CDR1 LGHNA and CDR2 YSLEER. CDR3 size: 13 residues. Trimming left V 4 bases short and J 0 bases short, with 6 bases between. CDR3 nucleotide sequence: TGCGCCAGCAGCCCGCTAGCTAACTATGGCTACACCTTC. It encodes CASSPLANYGYTF.

The V call is TRBV19, the J call TRBJ1-2, with 9 bases fitting TRBD1. Germline V gene lookup returns CDR1 LNHDA and CDR2 SQIVND (reference sequence). Trimming took 5 bases from V and 8 from J; bases not matched to a gene: 6. This CDR3 is 13 amino acids long. The DNA for the CDR3 is TGTGCCAGTAGTCTCCGGGACAGGGAAGGCTACACCTTC. It codes for CASSLRDREGYTF.

The chain combines TRBV7-9 with TRBJ2-3; 8 nucleotides agree with TRBD2. Trimming cost V 5 bases and J 2 bases; bases outside gene matches: 9. The CDR3 runs 16 residues. CDR1 SEHNR and CDR2 FQNEAQ come from the germline V gene (reference sequence). The CDR3 nucleotides are TGTGCCAGCAGCCCCCGTGGACTAGCCTCCACAGATACGCAGTATTTT. It specifies CASSPRGLASTDTQYF.

CDR3 residues: CASSIISTYEQYF. CDR3 sequence (DNA): TGTGCCAGCAGCATCATCAGTACCTACGAGCAGTACTTC. The chain joins TRBV5-6 to TRBJ2-7; no clear D. The CDR3 has 13 amino acids. Trimming pared 4 bases from V and 2 bases from J, leaving 10 bases between. Germline assignment: CDR1 SGHDT and CDR2 YYEEEE.

The rearrangement uses TRBV19 and TRBJ2-3; 9 nucleotides line up with TRBD2. Per germline, CDR1 LNHDA and CDR2 SQIVND (reference sequence). Unmatched junction bases numbered 7, after V lost 4 bases and J lost 5 bases. The CDR3 runs to 15 residues. The DNA of the CDR3 is TGTGCCAGTAGTAGCGGGGGGGCCGCGGGAGATACGCAGTATTTT. This sequence encodes CASSSGGAAGDTQYF. Drawing the rest from reference TRBV19 and TRBJ2-3, the complete variable domain is DGGITQSPKYLFRKEGQNVTLSCEQNLNHDAMYWYRQDPGQGLRLIYYSQIVNDFQKGDIAEGYSVSREKKESFPLTVTSAQKNPTAFYLCASSSGGAAGDTQYFGPGTRLTVL.

This clone was observed once. The chain couples TRBV4-3 to TRBJ2-3, with 8 bases lining up with TRBD1. V was pared by 0 bases and J by 3 bases, with 8 bases of the junction left unmatched. The length of the CDR3 is 17 residues. In germline, CDR1 is LGHNA, CDR2 YSLEER. The CDR3 coding sequence is TGCGCCAGCAGCCAAGAAGCAGACAGGGGATGGACAGATACGCAGTATTTT. Its translation is CASSQEADRGWTDTQYF.

In its sample, this clone was seen a few times. V usage is TRBV3-1 (or the pseudogene TRBV3-2) and J usage is TRBJ1-4; a weak D match, TRBD1 (5 bases). Trimming left V 3 bases short and J 10 bases short, with 12 bases between. Germline CDR1 reads LGHDT; CDR2 reads YNNKEL (reference sequence). This CDR3 region has 13 residues. The CDR3 loop is CASSQSDTGKLFF. As DNA, the CDR3 is TGTGCCAGCAGCCAGTCGGACACAGGAAAACTGTTTTTT.

The rearrangement links TRBV4-1 to TRBJ1-2; 7 positions match TRBD1. Per the germline V gene, CDR1 is MGHRA and CDR2 is YSYEKL. This CDR3 is built from 13 residues. The V segment lost 2 bases and the J segment 4 bases; nucleotides outside the gene matches: 1. The CDR3 DNA is TGCGCCAGCAGCCAACGGACAGGCTATGGCTACACCTTC. Residues: CASSQRTGYGYTF.

The chain couples TRBV6-5 to TRBJ2-1, with 8 bases fitting TRBD2. Germline trimming cut 2 bases from V and 1 base from J; bases unmatched to any gene: 4. The CDR3 has 16 residues. Germline V gene data show CDR1 as MNHEY and CDR2 as SVGAGI. The CDR3 nucleotides read TGTGCCAGCAGTTACATTCGGGGGGGGTCCTACAATGAGCAGTTCTTC. It specifies CASSYIRGGSYNEQFF.

In its sample, this clone was seen a few times. The J gene is TRBJ2-5, the V gene TRBV3-1 (or the pseudogene TRBV3-2); TRBD2 matches 13 bases. The CDR3 sequence is 15 residues long. The germline V gene has CDR1 LGHDT and CDR2 YNNKEL (reference sequence). J gave up 6 bases and V 1 base, and 2 bases lay outside the gene matches. The CDR3 sequence is CASSQGLAGGKTQYF. The DNA for the CDR3 is TGTGCCAGCAGCCAAGGACTAGCGGGGGGAAAGACCCAGTACTTC.

The V call is TRBV11-3, the J call TRBJ2-2; 11 positions match TRBD1. V shed 5 bases, J shed 4 bases, and the junction held 3 bases outside the gene matches. The germline gives CDR1 SGHNT, CDR2 YENEEA. The CDR3 covers 15 residues. CDR3 in amino acids: CASSPGTGGTGELFF. CDR3 sequence (DNA): TGTGCCAGCAGCCCGGGGACAGGGGGCACCGGGGAGCTGTTTTTT.

J is TRBJ1-1 and V is TRBV18; unclear D gene. This CDR3 has 15 residues. V was clipped by 2 bases and J by 1 base, with 11 bases between them. CDR1 KGHSH and CDR2 LQKENI come from the germline V gene. The DNA of the CDR3 is TGTGCCAGCTCACCAGGGAGTACCCGGAACACTGAAGCTTTCTTT. It encodes CASSPGSTRNTEAFF. Full variable domain (missing parts from reference TRBV18 and TRBJ1-1): NAGVMQNPRHLVRRRGQEARLRCSPMKGHSHVYWYRQLPEEGLKFMVYLQKENIIDESGMPKERFSAEFPKEGPSILRIQQVVRGDSAAYFCASSPGSTRNTEAFFGQGTRLTVV.

The chain recombines TRBV30 with TRBJ2-7; TRBD2 matches 7 bases. The CDR3 runs 13 residues. The J segment lost 2 bases and the V segment lost 0 bases, leaving 1 base of the junction unmatched. Germline V gene data show CDR1 as GTSNPN and CDR2 as SVGIG (reference sequence). The DNA of the CDR3 is TGTGCCTGGAGTGTAGGACTAGCCTACGAGCAGTACTTC. It is translated as CAWSVGLAYEQYF.